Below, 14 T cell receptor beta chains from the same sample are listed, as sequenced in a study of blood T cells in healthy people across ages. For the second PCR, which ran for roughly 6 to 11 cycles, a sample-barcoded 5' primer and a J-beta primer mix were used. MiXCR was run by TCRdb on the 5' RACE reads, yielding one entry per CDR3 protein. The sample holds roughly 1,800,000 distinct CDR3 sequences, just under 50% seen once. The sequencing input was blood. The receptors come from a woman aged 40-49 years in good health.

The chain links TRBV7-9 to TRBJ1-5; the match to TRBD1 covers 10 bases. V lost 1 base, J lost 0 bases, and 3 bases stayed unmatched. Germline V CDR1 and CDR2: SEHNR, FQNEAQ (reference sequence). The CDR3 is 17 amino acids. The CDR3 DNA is TGTGCCAGCAGCTTAGATGGGACAGGGGATAGCAATCAGCCCCAGCATTTT. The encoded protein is CASSLDGTGDSNQPQHF.

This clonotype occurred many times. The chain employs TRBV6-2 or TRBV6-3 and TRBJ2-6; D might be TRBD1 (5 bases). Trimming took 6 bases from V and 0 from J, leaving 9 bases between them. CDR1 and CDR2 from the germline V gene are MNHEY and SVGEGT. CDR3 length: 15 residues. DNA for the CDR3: TGTGCCAGCAGCTTACAGGCCTCTGGGGCCAACGTCCTGACTTTC. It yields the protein CASSLQASGANVLTF.

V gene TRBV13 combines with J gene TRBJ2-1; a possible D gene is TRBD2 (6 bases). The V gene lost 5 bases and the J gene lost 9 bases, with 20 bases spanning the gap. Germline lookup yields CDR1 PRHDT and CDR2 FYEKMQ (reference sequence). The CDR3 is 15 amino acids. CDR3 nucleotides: TGTGCCAGCAGCAGAGAGGGGAGGACCGGGGTTGAGCAGTTCTTC. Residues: CASSREGRTGVEQFF.

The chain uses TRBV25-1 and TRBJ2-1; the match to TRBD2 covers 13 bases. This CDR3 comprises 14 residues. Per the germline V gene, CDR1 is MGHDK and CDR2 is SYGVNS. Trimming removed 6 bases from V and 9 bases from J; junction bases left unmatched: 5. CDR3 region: CASSRTSGGTEQFF. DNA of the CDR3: TGTGCCAGCAGCAGGACTAGCGGGGGCACTGAGCAGTTCTTC. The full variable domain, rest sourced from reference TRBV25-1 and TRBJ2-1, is EADIYQTPRYLVIGTGKKITLECSQTMGHDKMYWYQQDPGMELHLIHYSYGVNSTEKGDLSSESTVSRIRTEHFPLTLESARPSHTSQYLCASSRTSGGTEQFFGPGTRLTVL.

The CDR3 DNA is TGCGCCAGCAGCTTGGCCCCGGGACAGGGGGTTGGCGGCTACACCTTC. This encodes CASSLAPGQGVGGYTF. The chain links TRBV5-1 to TRBJ1-2, with 11 bases matching TRBD1. There are 16 residues in the CDR3. J gave up 8 bases and V 0 bases, and 9 bases lay outside the gene matches. Germline lookup yields CDR1 SGHRS and CDR2 YFSETQ.

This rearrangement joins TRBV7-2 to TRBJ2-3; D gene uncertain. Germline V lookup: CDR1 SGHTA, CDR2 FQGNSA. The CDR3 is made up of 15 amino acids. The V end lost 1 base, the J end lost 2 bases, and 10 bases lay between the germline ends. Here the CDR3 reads CASSLESDPTDTQYF. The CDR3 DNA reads TGTGCCAGCAGCTTAGAGTCGGACCCCACAGATACGCAGTATTTT.

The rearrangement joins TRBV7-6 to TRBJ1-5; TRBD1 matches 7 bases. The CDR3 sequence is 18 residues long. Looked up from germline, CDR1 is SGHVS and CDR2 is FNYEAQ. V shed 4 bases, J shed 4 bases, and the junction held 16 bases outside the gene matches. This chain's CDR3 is CASSSGTDLGGNNQPQHF. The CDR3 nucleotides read TGTGCCAGCAGCTCCGGGACAGATCTGGGGGGGAATAATCAGCCCCAGCATTTT. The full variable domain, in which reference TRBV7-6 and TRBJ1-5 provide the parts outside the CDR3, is GAGVSQSPRYKVTKRGQDVALRCDPISGHVSLYWYRQALGQGPEFLTYFNYEAQQDKSGLPNDRFSAERPEGSISTLTIQRTEQRDSAMYRCASSSGTDLGGNNQPQHFGDGTRLSIL.

CDR3: CASSSLSGGTYNEQFF. CDR3 nucleotides: TGTGCCAGCAGCTCTCTTAGCGGGGGAACCTACAATGAGCAGTTCTTC. The chain couples TRBV7-6 to TRBJ2-1; 9 positions match TRBD2. The trim removed 4 bases at V and 2 bases at J, leaving 6 bases unmatched. Germline assignment: CDR1 SGHVS and CDR2 FNYEAQ. This CDR3 spans 16 amino acids.

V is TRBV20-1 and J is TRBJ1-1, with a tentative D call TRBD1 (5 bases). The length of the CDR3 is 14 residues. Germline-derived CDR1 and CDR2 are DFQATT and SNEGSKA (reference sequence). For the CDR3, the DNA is TGCAGGGCGCGGGGGAGGGGTCGATCCACTGAAGCTTTCTTT. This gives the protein CRARGRGRSTEAFF.

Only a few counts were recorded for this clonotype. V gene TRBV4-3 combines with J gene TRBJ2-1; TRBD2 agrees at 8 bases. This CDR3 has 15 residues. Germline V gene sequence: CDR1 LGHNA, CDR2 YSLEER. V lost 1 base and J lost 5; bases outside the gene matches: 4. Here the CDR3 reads CASSQVFSGDNEQFF. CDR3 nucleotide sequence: TGCGCCAGCAGCCAAGTGTTTAGCGGGGACAATGAGCAGTTCTTC.

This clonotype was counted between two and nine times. This chain's CDR3 is CASSVTSISEQYF. CDR3 bases: TGTGCCAGCAGCGTAACCTCGATTTCCGAGCAGTACTTC. This rearrangement joins TRBV9 to TRBJ2-7; D unresolved. Germline assignment: CDR1 SGDLS and CDR2 YYNGEE. The CDR3 length is 13 residues. Trimming shortened V by 1 base and J by 6 bases, and 11 bases separated the two germline ends.

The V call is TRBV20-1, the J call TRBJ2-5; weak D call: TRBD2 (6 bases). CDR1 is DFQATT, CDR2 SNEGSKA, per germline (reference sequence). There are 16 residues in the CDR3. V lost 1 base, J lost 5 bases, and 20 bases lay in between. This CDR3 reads CSARGLANLVGETQYF. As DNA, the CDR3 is TGCAGTGCTAGAGGGCTAGCGAACCTTGTTGGGGAGACCCAGTACTTC.

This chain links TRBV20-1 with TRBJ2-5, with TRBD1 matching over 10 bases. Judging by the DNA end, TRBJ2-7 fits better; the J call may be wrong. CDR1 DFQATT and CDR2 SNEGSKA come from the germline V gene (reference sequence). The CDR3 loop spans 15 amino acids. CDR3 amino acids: CSARVRTGGFYEQYF. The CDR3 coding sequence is TGCAGTGCTAGAGTCCGGACAGGGGGATTCTACGAGCAGTACTTC.

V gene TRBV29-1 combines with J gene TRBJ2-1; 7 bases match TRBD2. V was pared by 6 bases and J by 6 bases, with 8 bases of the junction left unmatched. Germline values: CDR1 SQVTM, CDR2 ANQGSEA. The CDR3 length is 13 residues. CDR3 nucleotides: TGCAGCGTAGACAGCGGGGTTAGCAATGAGCAGTTCTTC. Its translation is CSVDSGVSNEQFF.